These T cell receptor beta chains were read from a single sample in a study of cytomegalovirus exposure and HLA in healthy donors. Clones were read by immunoSEQ multiplex PCR, and TCRdb kept only the in-frame ones, dropping some. The repertoire includes about 160,000 clones, roughly 80% of them detected once, and over 2% sits in the top ten. The sample was PBMCs. The receptors derive from a female donor in good health and CMV-seronegative. CDR3s include the opening cysteine and the closing phenylalanine or tryptophan. D genes are given only for firm matches. Rows give clone size only sometimes, using once, few, many, or a class for an expanded clone.

length	J	D	size	V	CDR3	DNA
15	TRBJ2-2	-	-	TRBV6-5	CASSFTGQDTGELFF	TGTGCCAGCAGTTTTACAGGGCAGGACACCGGGGAGCTGTTTTTT
14	TRBJ1-2	TRBD1	-	TRBV5-1	CASRQGQGNYGYTF	TGCGCCAGCAGACAAGGACAGGGTAACTATGGCTACACCTTC
16	TRBJ2-3	TRBD2	-	TRBV7-9	CASSPRLAANGDTQYF	TGTGCCAGCAGCCCTAGACTAGCCGCAAATGGGGATACGCAGTATTTT
13	TRBJ2-7	TRBD2	-	TRBV6-6	CASTPAGGHEQYF	TGTGCCAGCACTCCGGCGGGAGGCCACGAGCAGTACTTC
15	TRBJ2-5	TRBD1	-	TRBV18	CASSPGQGRRETQYF	TGTGCCAGCTCACCGGGACAGGGACGACGAGAGACCCAGTACTTC
13	TRBJ2-7	-	-	TRBV6-5	CASRAGPSYEQYF	TGTGCCAGCAGGGCGGGACCCTCCTACGAGCAGTACTTC
15	TRBJ2-1	-	-	TRBV4-1	CASSHGQIRPDEQFF	TGCGCCAGCAGCCACGGACAAATAAGGCCTGATGAGCAGTTCTTC
15	TRBJ2-2	-	few	TRBV30	CAWARRGRYTGELFF	TGTGCCTGGGCTAGAAGAGGCCGGTACACCGGGGAGCTGTTTTTT
11	TRBJ2-7	-	-	TRBV6-6	CASGRPYEQYF	TGTGCCAGCGGGAGGCCCTACGAGCAGTACTTC
13	TRBJ2-7	-	-	TRBV7-6	CASSSWAAYEQYF	TGTGCCAGCAGCTCTTGGGCAGCCTACGAGCAGTACTTC
17	TRBJ2-6	TRBD1	-	TRBV2	CASTPGQGHSGANVLTF	TGTGCCAGCACCCCGGGACAGGGGCACTCTGGGGCCAACGTCCTGACTTTC
19	TRBJ2-7	-	-	TRBV21-1	CASSKDGGASGGSSYEQYF	TGTGCCAGCAGCAAAGACGGAGGGGCTAGCGGGGGTAGCTCCTACGAGCAGTACTTC
15	TRBJ2-5	TRBD2	few	TRBV7-7	CASSPLGAREETQYF	TGTGCCAGCAGCCCCCTAGGGGCGCGGGAGGAGACCCAGTACTTC
13	TRBJ1-1	-	-	TRBV30	CAWSGTVNTEAFF	TGTGCCTGGAGCGGAACAGTGAACACTGAAGCTTTCTTT
14	TRBJ1-2	-	-	TRBV7-9	CASSSSDSNYGYTF	TGTGCCAGCAGCTCCTCGGACAGTAACTATGGCTACACCTTC
13	TRBJ1-5	-	-	TRBV6-1	CASSPGSNQPQHF	TGTGCCAGCAGTCCCGGGAGCAATCAGCCCCAGCATTTT
13	TRBJ1-5	-	-	TRBV30	CAWSGQSNQPQHF	TGTGCCTGGAGTGGGCAGTCTAATCAGCCCCAGCATTTT
14	TRBJ1-1	-	-	TRBV7-2	CASSLMGGNTEAFF	TGTGCCAGCAGCTTAATGGGAGGGAACACTGAAGCTTTCTTT
17	TRBJ2-1	TRBD2	-	TRBV5-4	CASSPTGGGGAYNEQFF	TGTGCCAGCAGCCCCACGGGCGGCGGGGGGGCCTACAATGAGCAGTTCTTC
15	TRBJ2-2	-	-	TRBV6-5	CASRPGLPNTGELFF	TGTGCCAGCAGGCCCGGACTGCCTAACACCGGGGAGCTGTTTTTT
12	TRBJ1-1	-	-	TRBV30	CAWIRYPSGAFF	TGTGCCTGGATCCGGTACCCAAGTGGAGCTTTCTTT
13	TRBJ1-2	-	-	TRBV19	CASSLGTFYGYTF	TGTGCCAGTAGTTTGGGGACTTTCTATGGCTACACCTTC
12	TRBJ1-1	TRBD1	few	TRBV6-1	CASQGTARGAFF	TGTGCCTCCCAAGGGACAGCCCGCGGAGCTTTCTTT
14	TRBJ2-3	-	once	TRBV2	CASSDSLVTDTQYF	TGTGCCAGCAGTGACAGTCTGGTCACAGATACGCAGTATTTT
16	TRBJ1-6	-	-	TRBV30	CAWSPNTLGSRGSLHF	TGTGCCTGGAGTCCGAATACACTTGGGAGCCGCGGATCCCTCCACTTT
11	TRBJ1-1	-	-	TRBV10-3	CAISESGGYFF	TGTGCCATCAGTGAGTCGGGGGGGTACTTCTTT
14	TRBJ2-7	TRBD2	-	TRBV5-1	CASSLGTSGGEQYF	TGCGCCAGCAGCCTTGGGACTAGCGGGGGCGAGCAGTACTTC
15	TRBJ2-1	-	-	TRBV7-3	CASSSETADYNEQFF	TGTGCCAGCAGCTCCGAAACTGCCGATTACAATGAGCAGTTCTTC
13	TRBJ1-5	-	-	TRBV19	CASSSSSRQPQHF	TGTGCCAGTAGCTCAAGTTCGAGGCAGCCCCAGCATTTT